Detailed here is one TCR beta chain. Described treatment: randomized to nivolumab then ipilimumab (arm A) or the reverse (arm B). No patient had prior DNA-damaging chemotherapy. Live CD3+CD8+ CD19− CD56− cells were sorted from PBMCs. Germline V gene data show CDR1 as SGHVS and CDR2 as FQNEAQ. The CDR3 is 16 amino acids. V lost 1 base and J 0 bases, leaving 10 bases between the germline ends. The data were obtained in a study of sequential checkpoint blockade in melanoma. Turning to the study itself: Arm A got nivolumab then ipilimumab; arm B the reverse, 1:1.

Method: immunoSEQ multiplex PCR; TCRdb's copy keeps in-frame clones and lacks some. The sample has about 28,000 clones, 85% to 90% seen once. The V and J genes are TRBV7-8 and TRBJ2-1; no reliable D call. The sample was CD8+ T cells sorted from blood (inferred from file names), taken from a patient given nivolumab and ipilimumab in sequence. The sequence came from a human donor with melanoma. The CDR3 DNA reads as TGTGCCAGCAGCTTAGGGTGGTCGAGCTCCTACAATGAGCAGTTCTTC. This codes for CASSLGWSSSYNEQFF. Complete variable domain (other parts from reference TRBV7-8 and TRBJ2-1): GAGVSQSPRYKVAKRGQDVALRCDPISGHVSLFWYQQALGQGPEFLTYFQNEAQLDKSGLPSDRFFAERPEGSVSTLKIQRTQQEDSAVYLCASSLGWSSSYNEQFFGPGTRLTVL.